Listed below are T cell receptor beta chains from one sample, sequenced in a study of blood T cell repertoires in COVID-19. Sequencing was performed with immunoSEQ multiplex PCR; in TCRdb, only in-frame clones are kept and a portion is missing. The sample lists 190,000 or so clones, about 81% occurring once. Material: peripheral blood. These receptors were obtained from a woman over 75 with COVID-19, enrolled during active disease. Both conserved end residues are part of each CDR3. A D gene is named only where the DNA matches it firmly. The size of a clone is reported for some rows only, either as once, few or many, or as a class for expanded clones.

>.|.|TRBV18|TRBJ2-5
CASSSEPPQETQYF
TGTGCCAGCTCAAGCGAGCCCCCCCAAGAGACCCAGTACTTC
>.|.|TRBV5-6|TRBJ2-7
CASTGQPYEQYF
TGTGCCAGCACTGGGCAGCCCTACGAGCAGTACTTC
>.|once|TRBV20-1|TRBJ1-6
CSASQGSYNSPLHF
TGCAGTGCTAGTCAGGGCTCCTATAATTCACCCCTCCACTTT
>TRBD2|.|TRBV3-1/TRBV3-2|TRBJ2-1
CASSQDLAGGAEQFF
TGTGCCAGCAGCCAAGATCTCGCGGGGGGGGCTGAGCAGTTCTTC
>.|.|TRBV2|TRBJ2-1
CASSAILGLARNEQFF
TGTGCCAGCAGTGCAATCCTAGGGCTAGCGCGCAATGAGCAGTTCTTC
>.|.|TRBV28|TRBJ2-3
CASNPYRELITDTQYF
TGTGCCAGCAACCCTTATAGGGAGCTTATAACAGATACGCAGTATTTT
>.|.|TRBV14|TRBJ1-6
CASSQVGSEGRGNSPLHF
TGTGCCAGCAGCCAAGTGGGGTCCGAGGGGCGGGGTAATTCACCCCTCCACTTT
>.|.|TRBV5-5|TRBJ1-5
CASSLTGSNQPQHF
TGTGCCAGCAGCTTGACAGGGAGTAATCAGCCCCAGCATTTT
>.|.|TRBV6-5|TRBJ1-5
CASSYSFGDQPQHF
TGTGCCAGCAGTTACTCGTTCGGGGATCAGCCCCAGCATTTT
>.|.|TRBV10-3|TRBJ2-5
CAISEQIDRQTQYF
TGTGCCATCAGTGAGCAGATCGACAGGCAGACCCAGTACTTC
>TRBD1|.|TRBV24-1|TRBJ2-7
CATSRQGIDGQYF
TGTGCCACCAGTAGACAGGGGATCGACGGGCAGTACTTC
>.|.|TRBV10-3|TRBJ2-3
CAISVSRGNADTQYF
TGTGCCATCAGTGTTAGTCGGGGTAATGCGGATACGCAGTATTTT
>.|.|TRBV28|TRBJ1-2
CASSLSGITYGYTF
TGTGCCAGCAGTTTAAGCGGGATTACCTATGGCTACACCTTC
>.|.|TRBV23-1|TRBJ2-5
CASSHLRGMETQYF
TGCGCCAGCAGTCATCTACGGGGAATGGAGACCCAGTACTTC
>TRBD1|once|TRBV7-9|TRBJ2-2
CASSPAGTAYTGELFF
TGTGCCAGCAGCCCCGCCGGGACAGCCTACACCGGGGAGCTGTTTTTT
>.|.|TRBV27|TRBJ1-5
CASSLPGSGQPQHF
TGTGCCAGCAGTTTACCGGGATCTGGTCAGCCCCAGCATTTT
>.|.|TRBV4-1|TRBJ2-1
CASSQVERSHNEQFF
TGCGCCAGCAGCCAAGTAGAGCGGAGCCACAATGAGCAGTTCTTC
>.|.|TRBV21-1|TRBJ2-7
CASSTGTGSSYEQYF
TGTGCCAGCAGCACCGGGACAGGGAGCTCCTACGAGCAGTACTTC
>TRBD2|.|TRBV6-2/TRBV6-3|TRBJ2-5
CASSYEGLAKYQETQYF
TGTGCCAGCAGTTACGAGGGACTAGCGAAGTACCAAGAGACCCAGTACTTC
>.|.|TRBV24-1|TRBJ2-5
CATSEPGGKETQYF
TGTGCCACCAGTGAACCGGGTGGAAAAGAGACCCAGTACTTC
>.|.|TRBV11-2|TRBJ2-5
CASSLVGGKETQYF
TGTGCCAGCAGCTTAGTCGGGGGTAAGGAGACCCAGTACTTC
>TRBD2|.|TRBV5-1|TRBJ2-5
CASSISGTGQETQYF
TGCGCCAGCAGCATTAGCGGGACGGGCCAAGAGACCCAGTACTTC
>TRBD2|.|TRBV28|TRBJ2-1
CASSLGLAAYNEQFF
TGTGCCAGCAGTTTAGGCCTAGCGGCCTACAATGAGCAGTTCTTC
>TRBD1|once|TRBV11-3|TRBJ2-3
CASSPPGTGAADTQYF
TGTGCCAGCAGCCCCCCCGGGACAGGGGCGGCAGATACGCAGTATTTT
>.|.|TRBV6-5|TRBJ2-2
CASSLQGAGELFF
TGTGCCAGCAGCTTACAGGGTGCCGGGGAGCTGTTTTTT
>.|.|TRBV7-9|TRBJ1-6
CASSQDGEIPLHF
TGTGCCAGCAGTCAAGATGGGGAGATCCCCCTCCACTTT
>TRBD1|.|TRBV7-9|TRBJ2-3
CASSLVRGRTDTQYF
TGTGCCAGCAGCTTAGTCAGGGGGCGGACAGATACGCAGTATTTT
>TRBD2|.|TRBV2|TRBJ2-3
CASSPREAGGTQYF
TGTGCCAGCAGTCCCCGGGAGGCCGGAGGCACGCAGTATTTT
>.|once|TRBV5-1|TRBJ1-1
CASSSTSLNTEAFF
TGCGCCAGCAGCTCCACATCACTGAACACTGAAGCTTTCTTT
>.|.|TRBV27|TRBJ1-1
CASRARGGGTEAFF
TGTGCCAGCAGGGCTAGAGGGGGGGGCACTGAAGCTTTCTTT
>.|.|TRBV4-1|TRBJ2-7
CASSQTETETYEQYF
TGCGCCAGCAGCCAGACCGAGACAGAGACCTACGAGCAGTACTTC
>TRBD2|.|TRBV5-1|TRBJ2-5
CASSLGTSGPLGAQYF
TGCGCCAGCAGCTTGGGGACTAGCGGGCCTCTCGGGGCCCAGTACTTC
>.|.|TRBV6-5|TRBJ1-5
CASRHTGRNQPQHF
TGTGCCAGCAGACACACAGGGAGAAATCAGCCCCAGCATTTT
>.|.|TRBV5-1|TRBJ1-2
CASSLGTANYGYTF
TGCGCCAGCAGCTTGGGGACAGCTAACTATGGCTACACCTTC
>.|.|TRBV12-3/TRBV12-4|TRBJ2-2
CASSFATRELFF
TGTGCCAGCAGTTTTGCGACAAGGGAGCTGTTTTTT
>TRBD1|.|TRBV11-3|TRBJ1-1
CASSAGTGNMNTEAFF
TGTGCCAGCAGCGCCGGGACAGGGAACATGAACACTGAAGCTTTCTTT
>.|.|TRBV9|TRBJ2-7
CASSVGGRETYEQYF
TGTGCCAGCAGCGTAGGGGGACGGGAGACCTACGAGCAGTACTTC
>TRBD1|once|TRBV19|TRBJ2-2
CASSLQGTGELFF
TGTGCCAGTAGCTTACAGGGGACCGGGGAGCTGTTTTTT
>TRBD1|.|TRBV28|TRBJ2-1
CASSFIGGDEQFF
TGTGCCAGCAGTTTCATAGGGGGCGATGAGCAGTTCTTC
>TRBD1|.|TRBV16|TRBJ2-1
CASSQSLQGYASSYNEQFF
TGTGCCAGCAGCCAATCGCTACAGGGGTATGCCTCCTCCTACAATGAGCAGTTCTTC
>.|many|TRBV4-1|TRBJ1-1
CASSQRDGGPEAFF
TGCGCCAGCAGCCAGAGGGACGGGGGACCTGAAGCTTTCTTT
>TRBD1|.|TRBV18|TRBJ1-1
CASSPRTGEAFF
TGTGCCAGCTCACCCCGGACAGGTGAAGCTTTCTTT
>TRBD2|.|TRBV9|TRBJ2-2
CASNLAGTNTGELFF
TGTGCCAGCAATTTAGCGGGGACGAACACCGGGGAGCTGTTTTTT
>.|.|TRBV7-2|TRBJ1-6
CASSLNVASPLHF
TGTGCCAGCAGCTTAAATGTAGCTTCACCCCTCCACTTT
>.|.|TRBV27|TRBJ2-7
CASSSAIRRGQYF
TGTGCCAGCAGTTCTGCCATCCGGCGGGGGCAGTACTTC
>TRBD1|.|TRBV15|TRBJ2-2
CATDRGSNTGELFF
TGTGCCACCGACAGGGGATCGAACACCGGGGAGCTGTTTTTT
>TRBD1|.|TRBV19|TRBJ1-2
CASTPSGGQVPDDYGYTF
TGTGCCAGTACCCCCTCCGGAGGACAGGTCCCAGACGACTATGGCTACACCTTC
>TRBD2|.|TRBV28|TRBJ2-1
CASSSPRPGLAGYNEQFF
TGTGCCAGCAGTTCACCTAGACCAGGACTAGCGGGATACAATGAGCAGTTCTTC
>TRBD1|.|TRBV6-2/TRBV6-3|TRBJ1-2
CASSRKGASGYGYTF
TGTGCCAGCAGCAGAAAGGGGGCGAGTGGCTATGGCTACACCTTC
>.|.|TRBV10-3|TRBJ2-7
CAISEMGATTEQYF
TGTGCCATCAGTGAGATGGGGGCCACGACCGAGCAGTACTTC
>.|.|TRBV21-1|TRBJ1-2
CASNLAQNRGKIYGYTF
TGTGCCAGCAATTTGGCACAGAACAGGGGAAAGATCTATGGCTACACCTTC
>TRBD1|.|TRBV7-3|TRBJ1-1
CASSLSGGGVTEAFF
TGTGCCAGCAGCTTATCTGGAGGGGGCGTGACTGAAGCTTTCTTT
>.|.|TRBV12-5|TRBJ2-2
CASGRGTGIAGELFF
TGTGCTAGTGGACGGGGAACAGGGATCGCCGGGGAGCTGTTTTTT
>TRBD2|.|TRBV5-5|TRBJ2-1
CASSLGLAGGSYNEQFF
TGTGCCAGCAGCTTAGGGCTAGCGGGGGGATCCTACAATGAGCAGTTCTTC
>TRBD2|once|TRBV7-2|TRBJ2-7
CASSKGSAGATYEQYF
TGTGCCAGCAGCAAAGGCTCAGCGGGAGCTACCTACGAGCAGTACTTC